This T cell receptor beta chain was recovered during a study of shared clonotypes between healthy human individuals. Study outcomes and limitations: The diversity represented, both genetic and in exposure history, was limited by few donors.

The CDR3 consists of 15 residues. Trimming stripped 1 base from V and 1 base from J, with 7 bases between. TCRdb's table, derived via immunoSEQ multiplex PCR, lists solely in-frame clones and lacks some. The table records 2 million to 3 million clones, 85% to 95% of them present only once. A remark on this clone: What it binds is unknown.

The chain couples TRBV23-1 to TRBJ2-2; D is uncertain. TRBV23-1 is filed as an ORF, its function uncertain. Sequenced input: naive CD4+ T cells sorted from blood. Subset given: CD45RA+ positively selected. The clonotype originates from a young man in good health. The CDR3 bases are TGCGCCAGCAGTCAATTGGAAGGGAACACCGGGGAGCTGTTTTTT. This codes for CASSQLEGNTGELFF.